Listed below are T cell receptor beta chains from one sample, sequenced in a study of CD8 T cells in Susac syndrome. MiXCR, applied by TCRdb to the immunoSEQ multiplex PCR reads, yields one record per CDR3 protein. Of about 130,000 distinct CDR3 sequences listed, approximately 90% were seen once; the top ten hold around 0.24%. Sample: CD8+ T cells from PBMCs. These receptors all come from a human donor with multiple sclerosis. CDR3s include the opening cysteine and the closing phenylalanine or tryptophan. The D gene is left open where the match is weak. Not every row has a clone size; where given, it reads once, few, many or a size class.

>NA|TRBJ2-7|TRBD1|TRBV29-1
CSVTGVGYEQYF
TGCAGCGTTACAGGGGTTGGATACGAGCAGTACTTC
>few|TRBJ2-7|NA|TRBV7-9
CASSLRGIYEQYF
TGTGCCAGCAGCTTAAGGGGGATCTACGAGCAGTACTTC
>few|TRBJ2-5|TRBD2|TRBV7-9
CASSHQRELYQETQYF
TGTGCCAGCAGCCATCAGCGGGAGTTGTACCAAGAGACCCAGTACTTC
>NA|TRBJ2-7|NA|TRBV27
CASSSWTERPYEQYF
TGTGCCAGCAGTTCCTGGACAGAACGTCCCTACGAGCAGTACTTC
>NA|TRBJ2-5|NA|TRBV4-3
CASSRFRHGPPGENQYF
TGCGCCAGCAGCCGCTTCCGCCACGGACCGCCGGGGGAAAACCAGTACTTC
>NA|TRBJ1-1|NA|TRBV27
CASSFVGNTEAFF
TGTGCCAGCAGTTTTGTTGGGAACACTGAAGCTTTCTTT
>NA|TRBJ1-2|NA|TRBV7-8
CASSFSTDSYYGYTF
TGTGCCAGCAGCTTCTCTACCGACAGTTACTATGGCTACACCTTC
>NA|TRBJ1-5|TRBD1|TRBV18
CASSPPRTGHQPQHF
TGTGCCAGCTCACCACCGCGGACAGGACATCAGCCCCAGCATTTT
>NA|TRBJ1-4|TRBD1|TRBV10-3
CAIGDSPNEKLFF
TGTGCCATCGGGGACAGCCCTAATGAAAAACTGTTTTTT
>NA|TRBJ1-2|NA|TRBV7-8
CASSIAEEEGYGYTF
TGTGCCAGCAGCATTGCCGAGGAGGAAGGGTATGGCTACACCTTC
>NA|TRBJ2-1|NA|TRBV9
CASSTQDNEQFF
TGTGCCAGCAGCACCCAAGATAATGAGCAGTTCTTC
>NA|TRBJ2-3|NA|TRBV27
CASSLLAGLGTDTQYF
TGTGCCAGCAGTTTATTGGCGGGTCTTGGCACAGATACGCAGTATTTT
>NA|TRBJ2-5|TRBD2|TRBV5-6
CASSLTSGRETQYF
TGTGCCAGCAGCTTAACTAGCGGGAGAGAGACCCAGTACTTC
>NA|TRBJ2-3|TRBD1|TRBV4-1
CASSPGQGSPDTQYF
TGCGCCAGCAGCCCGGGACAGGGTAGTCCAGATACGCAGTATTTT
>few|TRBJ2-7|NA|TRBV10-3
CAISESTGRDEQYF
TGTGCCATCAGTGAGTCGACAGGCCGCGACGAGCAGTACTTC
>NA|TRBJ2-1|TRBD1|TRBV19
CASSMRTDRVDEQFF
TGTGCCAGTAGTATGAGGACGGACAGGGTCGATGAGCAGTTCTTC
>NA|TRBJ2-7|NA|TRBV23-1
CASSQIGEITYEQYF
TGCGCCAGCAGTCAGATCGGGGAAATAACCTACGAGCAGTACTTC
>NA|TRBJ1-1|NA|TRBV19
CASSIVPGLNTEAFF
TGTGCCAGTAGTATAGTGCCAGGGCTGAACACTGAAGCTTTCTTT
>NA|TRBJ2-7|NA|TRBV11-2
CASSFWGGVYEQYF
TGTGCCAGCAGCTTTTGGGGAGGAGTCTACGAGCAGTACTTC
>NA|TRBJ2-5|NA|TRBV3-1
CASSQVGQETQYF
TGTGCCAGCAGCCAAGTCGGCCAAGAGACCCAGTACTTC